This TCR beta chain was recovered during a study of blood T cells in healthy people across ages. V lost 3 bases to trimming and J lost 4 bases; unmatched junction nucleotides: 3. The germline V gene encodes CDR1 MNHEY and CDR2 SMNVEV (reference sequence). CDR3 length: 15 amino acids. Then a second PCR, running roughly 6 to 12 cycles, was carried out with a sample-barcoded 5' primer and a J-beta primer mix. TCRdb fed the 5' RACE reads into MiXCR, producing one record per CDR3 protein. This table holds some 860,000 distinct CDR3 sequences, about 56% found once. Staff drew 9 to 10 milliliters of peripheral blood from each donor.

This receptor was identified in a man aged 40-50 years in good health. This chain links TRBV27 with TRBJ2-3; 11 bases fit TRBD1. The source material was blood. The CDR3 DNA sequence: TGTGCCAGCAGTTTTGGACAGGGGGCCTCAGATACGCAGTATTTT. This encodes CASSFGQGASDTQYF.